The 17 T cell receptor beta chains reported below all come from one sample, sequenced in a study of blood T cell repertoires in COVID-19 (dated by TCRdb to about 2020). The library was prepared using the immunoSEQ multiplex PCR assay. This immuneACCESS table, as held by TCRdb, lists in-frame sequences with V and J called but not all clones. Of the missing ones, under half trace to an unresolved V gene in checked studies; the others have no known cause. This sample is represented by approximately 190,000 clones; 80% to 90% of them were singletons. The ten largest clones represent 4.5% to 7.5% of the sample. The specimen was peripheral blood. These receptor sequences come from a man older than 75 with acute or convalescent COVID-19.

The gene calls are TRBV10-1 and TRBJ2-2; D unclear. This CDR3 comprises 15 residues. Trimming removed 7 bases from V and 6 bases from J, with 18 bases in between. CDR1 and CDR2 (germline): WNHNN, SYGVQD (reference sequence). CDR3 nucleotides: TGCGCCAGCACCCTTCCTACTGGTCCCCCCGGGGAGCTGTTTTTT. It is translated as CASTLPTGPPGELFF.

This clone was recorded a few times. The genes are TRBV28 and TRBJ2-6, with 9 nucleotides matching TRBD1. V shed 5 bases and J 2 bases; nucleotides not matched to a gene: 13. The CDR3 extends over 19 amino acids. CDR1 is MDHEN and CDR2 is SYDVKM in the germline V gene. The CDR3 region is CASSPTPGQGLTGANVLTF. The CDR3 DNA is TGTGCCAGCAGTCCCACCCCGGGACAGGGCCTCACTGGGGCCAACGTCCTGACTTTC. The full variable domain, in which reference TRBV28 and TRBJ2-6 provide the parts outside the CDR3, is DVKVTQSSRYLVKRTGEKVFLECVQDMDHENMFWYRQDPGLGLRLIYFSYDVKMKEKGDIPEGYSVSREKKERFSLILESASTNQTSMYLCASSPTPGQGLTGANVLTFGAGSRLTVL.

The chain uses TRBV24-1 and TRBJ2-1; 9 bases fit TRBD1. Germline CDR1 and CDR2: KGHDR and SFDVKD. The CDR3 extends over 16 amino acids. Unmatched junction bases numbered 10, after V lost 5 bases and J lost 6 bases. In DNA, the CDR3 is TGTGCCACCAGTGGCCTACCGGGACAGGGTAGCAATGAGCAGTTCTTC. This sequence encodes CATSGLPGQGSNEQFF.

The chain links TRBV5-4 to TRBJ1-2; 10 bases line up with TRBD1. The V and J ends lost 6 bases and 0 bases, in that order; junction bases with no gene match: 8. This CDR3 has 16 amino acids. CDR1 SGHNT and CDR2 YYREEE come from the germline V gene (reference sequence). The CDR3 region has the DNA TGTGCCAGCATCCCGGGACAGGGGATAACTAACTATGGCTACACCTTC. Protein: CASIPGQGITNYGYTF.

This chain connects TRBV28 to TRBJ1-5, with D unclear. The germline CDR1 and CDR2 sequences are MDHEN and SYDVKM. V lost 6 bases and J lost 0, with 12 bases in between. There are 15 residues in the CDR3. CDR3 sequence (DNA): TGTGCCAGCAGCCCGGGTTCAAATAGCAATCAGCCCCAGCATTTT. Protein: CASSPGSNSNQPQHF.

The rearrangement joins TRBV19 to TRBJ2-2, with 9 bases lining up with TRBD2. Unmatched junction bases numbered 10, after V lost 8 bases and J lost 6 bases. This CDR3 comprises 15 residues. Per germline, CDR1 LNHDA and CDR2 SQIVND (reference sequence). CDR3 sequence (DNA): TGTGCCAGTTGTTTTGTGGCGGGAGGGCCCGGGGAGCTGTTTTTT. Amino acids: CASCFVAGGPGELFF.

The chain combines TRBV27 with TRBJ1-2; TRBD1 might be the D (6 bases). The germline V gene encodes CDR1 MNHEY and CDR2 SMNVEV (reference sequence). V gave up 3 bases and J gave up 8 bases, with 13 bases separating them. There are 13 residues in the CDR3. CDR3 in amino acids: CASSLRQGQGYTF. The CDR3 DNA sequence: TGTGCCAGCAGTTTGCGGCAGGGGCAGGGCTACACCTTC.

CDR3 sequence: CASSGASAGLNTEAFF. CDR3 coding DNA: TGTGCCAGCAGTGGGGCATCGGCAGGGCTGAACACTGAAGCTTTCTTT. The rearrangement joins TRBV27 to TRBJ1-1; weak D call: TRBD1 (5 bases). The CDR3 loop spans 16 amino acids. The germline V and J ends were trimmed by 5 bases and 0 bases, with 16 bases remaining between them. Germline V CDR1 and CDR2: MNHEY, SMNVEV (reference sequence).

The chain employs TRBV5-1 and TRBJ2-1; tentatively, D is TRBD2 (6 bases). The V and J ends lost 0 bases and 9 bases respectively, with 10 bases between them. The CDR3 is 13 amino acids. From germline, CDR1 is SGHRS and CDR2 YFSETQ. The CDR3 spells CASSLVLASEQFF. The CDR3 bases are TGCGCCAGCAGCTTGGTACTAGCAAGTGAGCAGTTCTTC.

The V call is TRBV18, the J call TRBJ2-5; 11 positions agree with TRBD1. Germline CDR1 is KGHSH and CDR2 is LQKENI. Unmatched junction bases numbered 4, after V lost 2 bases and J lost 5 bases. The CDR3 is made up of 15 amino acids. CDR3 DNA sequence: TGTGCCAGCTCACCAGGACAGGGGGCACAGGAGACCCAGTACTTC. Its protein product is CASSPGQGAQETQYF.

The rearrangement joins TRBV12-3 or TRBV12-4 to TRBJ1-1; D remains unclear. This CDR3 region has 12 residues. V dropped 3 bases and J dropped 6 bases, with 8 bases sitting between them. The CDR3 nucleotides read TGTGCCAGCAGTTTTGGCCTGGCTGAAGCTTTCTTT. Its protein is CASSFGLAEAFF.

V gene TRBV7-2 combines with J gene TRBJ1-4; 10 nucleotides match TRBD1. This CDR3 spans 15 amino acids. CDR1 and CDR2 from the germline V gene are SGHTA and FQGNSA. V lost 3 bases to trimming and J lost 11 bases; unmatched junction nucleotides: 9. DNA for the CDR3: TGTGCCAGCAGCTTTCTAGGACAGGGGGATGGGAAACTGTTTTTT. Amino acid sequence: CASSFLGQGDGKLFF.

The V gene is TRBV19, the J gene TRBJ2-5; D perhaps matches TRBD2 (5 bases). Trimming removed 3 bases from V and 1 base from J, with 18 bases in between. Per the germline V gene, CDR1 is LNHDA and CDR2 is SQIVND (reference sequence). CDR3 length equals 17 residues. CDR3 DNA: TGTGCCAGTAGTATGGTTCGGGGAACACCGTCCCAAGAGACCCAGTACTTC. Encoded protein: CASSMVRGTPSQETQYF.

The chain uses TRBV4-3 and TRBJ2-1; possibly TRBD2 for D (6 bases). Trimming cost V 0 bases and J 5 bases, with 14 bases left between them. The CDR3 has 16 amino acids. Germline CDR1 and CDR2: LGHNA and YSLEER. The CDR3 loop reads CASSQEHGSPNNEQFF. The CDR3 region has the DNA TGCGCCAGCAGCCAAGAACACGGGAGCCCAAACAATGAGCAGTTCTTC.

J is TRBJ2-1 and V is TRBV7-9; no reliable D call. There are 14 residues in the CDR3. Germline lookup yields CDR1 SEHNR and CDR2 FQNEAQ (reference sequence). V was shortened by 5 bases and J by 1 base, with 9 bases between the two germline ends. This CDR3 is CASSPFPSYNEQFF. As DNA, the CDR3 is TGTGCCAGCAGCCCCTTCCCTTCCTACAATGAGCAGTTCTTC.

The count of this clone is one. This CDR3 is CSASPGTQGNQPQHF. CDR3 sequence (DNA): TGCAGTGCTAGTCCCGGGACACAGGGCAATCAGCCCCAGCATTTT. V usage is TRBV20-1 and J usage is TRBJ1-5; D may be TRBD1 (6 bases). The V and J ends lost 3 bases and 2 bases respectively, with 14 bases between them. The CDR3 length is 15 residues. Germline V gene data show CDR1 as DFQATT and CDR2 as SNEGSKA (reference sequence).

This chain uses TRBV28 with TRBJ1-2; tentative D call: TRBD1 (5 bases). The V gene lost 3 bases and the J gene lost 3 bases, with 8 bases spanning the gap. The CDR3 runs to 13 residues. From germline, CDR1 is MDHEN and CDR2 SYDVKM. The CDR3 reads CASSLFRDYGYTF. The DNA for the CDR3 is TGTGCCAGCAGTTTGTTCAGGGACTATGGCTACACCTTC.